The source of this T cell receptor (beta chain) is a study of cytomegalovirus exposure and HLA in healthy donors. Study-level information: The roughly 110 validation repertoires matched the roughly 650 first-cohort repertoires in platform, a later analysis reported.

Profiling relied on immunoSEQ multiplex PCR, and the TCRdb table lists in-frame clones only, not all of them. The sample has a few hundred thousand clones, about 90% seen once. The CDR3 length is 13 residues. CDR1 is MDHEN, CDR2 SYDVKM, per germline. The V and J ends lost 8 bases and 2 bases, in that order; junction bases with no gene match: 5. With regard to this clone: Its antigen is currently unknown.

Study-wide points: Confirmation was obtained in vitro that a few CMV-associated chains are specific for CMV antigens. The dataset shows that most TCR sequences were rare, while some public TCRs occurred in many donors. According to the study, around 150 TCR beta chains were cytomegalovirus-associated.

The clonotype originates from a woman aged 25-40 years in good health and CMV-seronegative. The gene calls are TRBV28 and TRBJ2-7; 8 bases are a match to TRBD2. Sample: PBMCs. This chain's CDR3 is CASSTGRAYEQYF. The CDR3 DNA reads TGTGCCAGCTCCACCGGGAGGGCCTACGAGCAGTACTTC.